This T cell receptor beta chain emerged from a study of cytomegalovirus exposure and HLA in healthy donors (dated 2017 in TCRdb). Background on the whole study: An earlier analysis of several hundred of the donors reported approximately 300 Gb of sequence data and around 100 million unique TCR beta sequences obtained from about 170 million T cells. An early release covering roughly 580 HLA-typed donors comprised about 310 gigabases of sequencing data and some 79 million unique TCR sequences. The genetic ancestry cluster associated with self-reported Caucasian donors included roughly four fifths of the roughly 410 genotyped donors. The study aimed to test whether cataloging public T cell receptors could reveal signatures of past pathogen exposure. The T cell repertoires of 700 or so subjects were profiled by immunosequencing and related to cytomegalovirus serostatus. A separate validation cohort of some 130 different subjects was used in addition to the approximately 700-subject first cohort. To predict cytomegalovirus infection status, the study combined high-throughput TCR immunosequencing, statistical association of individual TCRs with disease status, and machine learning. A later analysis re-examined previously published TCR beta repertoires from roughly 650 donors and added high-resolution HLA genotyping to investigate patterns of TCR occurrence. The later analysis used no new phenotypic data to find candidate immune exposures, relying instead on TCR beta sequences and their occurrence across donors. To decide whether each TCR beta V gene segment behaved as functional or pseudogenic, an earlier analysis of some 570 of the donors relied on high-throughput TCR beta sequencing. Donor age, sex, ethnicity and CMV serostatus were compiled alongside the repertoire data. In a later genetic analysis, genome-wide SNP genotypes for about 55% of the roughly 700 donors were used, and that subset was treated as a discovery cohort. Every repertoire in the discovery cohort had been generated on one and the same sequencing platform. HLA typing included class I and class II loci at four-digit resolution. Typing coverage varied by locus: about 620-630 donors for A, B, C, DRB1 and DQB1; some 520 for DQA1; about 570 for DPA1; 450 to 480 for DPB1. Roughly 5 DR-DQ haplotypes were treated as single units for association and clustering because of strong linkage in the cohort. Among 350 to 400 genotyped donors of the cohort, an average of roughly 240,000 unique TCR beta nucleotide sequences were sequenced per donor, roughly a sixth of them non-productive. Paper-wide results and their limitations: It was suggested by the authors that the approach could potentially be generalized to other disease states and immunological phenotypes. A later analysis found that TCR association rates varied across HLA loci, with DRB1 alleles showing the most associated TCRs and HLA-C alleles the fewest. Several of the top co-occurrence clusters appeared to be linked to parvovirus B19, influenza, CMV and Epstein-Barr virus, according to a later analysis. Compared with the approximately 670-donor mean, donors in an Asian-associated ancestry cluster had fewer N-insertions in productive TCRs, according to a later genetic analysis. Cytomegalovirus status was reported to be diagnosed by the classifier with high specificity and sensitivity in both the original and validation cohorts. A later genetic analysis associated a missense DCLRE1C variant with V-gene and J-gene trimming of TCR beta chains, and an independent cohort replicated the association. A later analysis associated about 16,000 TCR beta sequences with specific HLA alleles at a false discovery rate of 0.05. In an earlier analysis of 587 of the donors, most TCR beta V segments appeared in productive rearrangements about 87% or about 30% of the time, broadly matching IMGT annotations. Correlated functional status among segregating V segments might reflect linkage disequilibrium, but an unknown experimental factor could not be ruled out. Because HLA typing was unavailable for some donors at each locus, only the typed subset was used in association tests. Compared with equally common non-associated chains, HLA-associated TCR beta chains in a later analysis were more clonally expanded and had lower generation probabilities. A later analysis found that most CMV-associated TCR beta chains appeared HLA-restricted, with HLA associations seemingly driven largely by CMV exposure. A few of the identified cytomegalovirus-associated TCR beta chains were confirmed in vitro to be specific for cytomegalovirus antigens. A further reported finding was that TCR beta sequences accurately predicted the HLA-A and HLA-B alleles for most subjects in the first cohort. When HLA alleles, especially DR and DQ, strongly co-occurred, TCR associations were difficult to assign to individual alleles. Most TCR sequences were seen in very few donors, while some public TCRs were found in many individuals. The sequencing pipeline was judged likely to have produced a cluster of highly shared sequence variants as a technical artifact. The presence/absence analyses assumed that sequencing depth was roughly uniform across donors, and that assumption may not be true. Because counts were too low, about 18 rarely observed V segments, including chromosome 9 orphons, were left out of the earlier analysis of approximately 580 of the donors. In this cohort, only TCR beta chains were sequenced, and detectable features were limited by the absence of alpha or paired-chain data. CMV serostatus was the only immune exposure information available for the cohort. Because the 87-base-pair reads could not distinguish some IMGT-functional V segments, including TRBV6-2 and TRBV6-3, those segments were excluded. The study listed 164 TCR beta chains as associated with cytomegalovirus.

Of note for this clone: Its antigen target is currently unknown. No per-base quality is available; no much larger clone lies one base away.

Trimming takes 0 bases off V and 1 base off J; junction bases not matched to a gene: 0. Including cysteine and phenylalanine, the CDR3 has 14 amino acids. Only CDR3 DNA is held: 42 bases, read in frame from base 1. The germline V gene sets CDR1 to MNHEY and CDR2 to SVGAGI. In total, roughly 710 healthy bone marrow donors made up the cohort. All cohort members were sampled while nominally healthy, although unrecorded immune exposures were likely present. The donor was CMV seronegative and belonged to the group of roughly 330 seronegative cohort members. A peripheral blood sample was collected from each donor, and TCR beta sequencing was performed on peripheral blood mononuclear cells. Genomic DNA extraction from the blood cell samples was performed with the Qiagen DNeasy Blood Extraction Kit. Preparation of the library involved the immunoSEQ multiplex PCR assay. The multiplex PCR relied on a mix of 60 forward primers for TCR Vbeta segments and 13 reverse primers for TCR Jbeta segments. A multiplex PCR assay on genomic DNA amplified the CDR3 region of rearranged TCR beta genes. The amplified TCR beta libraries were sequenced on the Illumina HiSeq System as 87-base-pair reads. For the original study's pipeline: In a later analysis, tens of millions of unique TCR beta chains were counted across the approximately 640 repertoires, and roughly 10 million of these chains were shared by at least two donors. To remove PCR and sequencing errors, raw reads were error-corrected and collapsed into unique sequences using a nearest-neighbor algorithm that merged closely related sequences. V, D and J gene segments were assigned by aligning CDR3 sequences to IMGT reference sequences. For a sequence to be retained, a match of at least six nucleotides to both a V gene segment and a J gene segment was required. A rearrangement was called productive if the CDR3 had no stop codons and remained in frame with V and J, and every other rearrangement was called non-productive. CDR3 was defined according to IMGT convention as the region running from the second conserved V-encoded cysteine to the conserved J-encoded phenylalanine. Sequences without an unambiguous match to a single V gene segment were excluded from the earlier analysis of several hundred of the donors. An earlier analysis of a few hundred of the donors called V segments functional above 56.7% productive rearrangements and segregating when the between-donor standard deviation exceeded 5%. To diagnose cytomegalovirus status from the catalog of TCR beta chain sequences, a statistical classification framework was built. In a later analysis, V and J genes were assigned by comparing TCR nucleotide sequences against IMGT/GENE-DB human TR gene sequences. The TCRdist pipeline was used in a later analysis to assign CDR3 sequences and most-parsimonious VDJ recombination scenarios. In a later analysis, each TCR beta chain was defined by its CDR3 amino acid sequence together with its V-gene family, and reads lacking a unique V-gene family were excluded. To address suspected cross-contamination and a sequencing artifact, a later analysis removed 592 highly shared, low-generation-probability nucleotide sequences. In a later analysis, a clonal expansion index was calculated for each public chain from normalized within-repertoire ranks of inferred template counts. A later analysis computed generation probabilities with a VDJ recombination model fitted to out-of-frame rearrangements, and checked the results against IGoR. In a later analysis, TCR-TCR, TCR-HLA and TCR-CMV co-occurrence was scored with hypergeometric tests, and a repertoire-size bias correction was applied to TCR pairs. To estimate false discovery rates, a later analysis permuted the HLA or CMV assignments 20 times. In a later analysis, co-occurring TCRs were grouped using DBSCAN, with TCRdist sequence similarity added in when clustering inside HLA-allele-positive subsets. Repertoires with fewer than 30,000 or more than 120,000 public chains were left out of co-occurrence clustering, as were about 5 repertoires with anomalous nucleotide sharing. In TCRdb, the immuneACCESS table is reduced to in-frame sequences with V and J assigned. These tables do not hold every clone; where another copy was compared, an unresolved V gene accounts for under half, and the others remain unexplained. V, J and clone size are those of that table, while D and trimming were read from the DNA. The sample profile shows approximately 120,000 clones; less than 85% of them were found once. The ten largest clones add up to approximately 1.3% of the sample.

The V and J segments used are TRBV6-5 and TRBJ2-7; TRBD2 lines up with 7 middle nucleotides. The TCR comes from a female donor in good health and CMV-seronegative. Sequenced material: PBMCs. The nucleotide sequence reads as follows: TGTGCCAGCAGTTACTCCGGGGGGTCCTACGAGCAGTACTTC. It is translated as CASSYSGGSYEQYF.